This is a list of T cell receptor beta chains from one sample in a study of shared clonotypes between healthy human individuals. Repertoires were generated with immunoSEQ multiplex PCR, while TCRdb's copy carries only in-frame clones and drops some. Of about 980,000 clones listed, over 75% were seen once; the top ten hold about 1.5%. What was sequenced was memory CD4+ T cells sorted from blood. The receptors derive from a man aged 18 to 30 in good health. CDR3s include the opening cysteine and the closing phenylalanine or tryptophan. A D gene is named only where the DNA matches it firmly. Only part of the rows carry a size: once, few, many, or a class if the clone is expanded.

cdr3_aa | cdr3_nt | j_call | clone_size | d_call | v_call
CASSPGLAGDSYEQYF | TGTGCCAGCAGCCCCGGACTAGCGGGGGACTCCTACGAGCAGTACTTC | TRBJ2-7 | . | TRBD2 | TRBV7-9
CASSPQGLAMPQHF | TGTGCCAGCAGTCCACAGGGCCTGGCTATGCCCCAGCATTTT | TRBJ1-5 | few | . | TRBV27
CASSTTFSGTQYF | TGTGCCAGCAGTACGACATTTAGTGGTACGCAGTATTTT | TRBJ2-3 | . | . | TRBV6-5
CASSSRQNQPQHF | TGTGCCAGCAGCAGCAGACAGAATCAGCCCCAGCATTTT | TRBJ1-5 | . | . | TRBV7-6
CASSLPEIAGELFF | TGTGCCAGCAGCCTCCCGGAGATTGCCGGGGAGCTGTTTTTT | TRBJ2-2 | . | . | TRBV5-4
CASSQDGRGPTGELFF | TGCGCCAGCAGCCAAGACGGCAGGGGGCCCACCGGGGAGCTGTTTTTT | TRBJ2-2 | many | TRBD1 | TRBV4-1
CASNLRLAQTDTQYF | TGTGCCAGCAATTTAAGACTAGCCCAAACAGATACGCAGTATTTT | TRBJ2-3 | . | TRBD2 | TRBV27
CASSSPSAQGDEQYF | TGTGCCAGCAGTTCCCCATCGGCCCAAGGGGACGAGCAGTACTTC | TRBJ2-7 | . | . | TRBV6-5
CASREGPWDEQYF | TGCGCCAGCAGGGAGGGGCCTTGGGACGAGCAGTACTTC | TRBJ2-7 | . | . | TRBV10-2
CASSLGQGGQPQHF | TGTGCCAGCAGCCTAGGACAGGGAGGTCAGCCCCAGCATTTT | TRBJ1-5 | . | TRBD1 | TRBV5-5
CASSQGLDTIYF | TGTGCCAGCAGCCAAGGCCTGGACACCATATATTTT | TRBJ1-3 | . | . | TRBV16
CASSRTSGRASTDTQYF | TGTGCCAGCAGCCGTACTAGCGGAAGAGCTAGCACAGATACGCAGTATTTT | TRBJ2-3 | few | TRBD2 | TRBV7-9
CASSVVPSGTGDSEQYF | TGTGCCAGCAGCGTAGTACCCTCCGGGACAGGGGACTCCGAGCAGTACTTC | TRBJ2-7 | . | TRBD1 | TRBV9
CASSYGRGGTEAFF | TGTGCCAGCAGTTACGGCAGGGGGGGGACTGAAGCTTTCTTT | TRBJ1-1 | . | TRBD1 | TRBV6-5
CASSRDRGWETQYF | TGCGCCAGCAGCCGGGACAGGGGATGGGAGACCCAGTACTTC | TRBJ2-5 | once | TRBD1 | TRBV5-1
CASSRFATNEKLFF | TGTGCCAGCAGCCGGTTTGCAACTAATGAAAAACTGTTTTTT | TRBJ1-4 | . | . | TRBV6-5